The T cell receptor beta chain described here comes from a study of blood T cell repertoires in COVID-19. Across the whole study: Sources were T cells, B-cell-depleted T cells, or PBMCs; the material itself was cDNA or gDNA.

The repertoire was sequenced with immunoSEQ multiplex PCR; TCRdb's copy has only in-frame clones and lacks some. The repertoire holds some 200,000 clones, with 87% as singletons. J was trimmed by 3 bases and V by 0 bases; bases with no gene match: 8. The germline gives CDR1 LNHDA, CDR2 SQIVND (reference sequence). The CDR3 has 18 amino acids. J is TRBJ2-3 and V is TRBV19; 11 nucleotides match TRBD2. The clonotype comes from a man younger than 35 with acute COVID-19. Sequenced input: PBMCs or T cells enriched from blood (not recorded which). This CDR3 reads CASSIDYSGRDATDTQYF. The DNA for the CDR3 is TGTGCCAGTAGTATAGATTATAGCGGGAGGGACGCAACAGATACGCAGTATTTT.